This is a list of T cell receptor beta chains from one sample in a study of T cells in Graves' hyperthyroidism and ophthalmopathy. TCRdb fed the multiplex PCR reads into MiXCR, producing one record per CDR3 protein. This sample has about 640,000 distinct CDR3 sequences, with approximately 15% found just once. The sample was blood. These receptor sequences come from a woman between 50 and 59 years old with Graves' ophthalmopathy. Both conserved end residues are trimmed from each CDR3. The order of the fields is V gene, J gene, clone size, CDR3 protein. Where a row states a size, it is once, few, many or the class of an expanded clone; other rows omit it.

v_call: TRBV15
j_call: TRBJ1-1
clone_size: few
cdr3_aa: ATSGTGTQGAF

v_call: TRBV4-2
j_call: TRBJ2-5
clone_size: few
cdr3_aa: ASSQEEGLAGAGTQY

v_call: TRBV6-1
j_call: TRBJ2-1
clone_size: few
cdr3_aa: ASTLGTLNNEQF

v_call: TRBV7-9
j_call: TRBJ2-7
clone_size: many
cdr3_aa: ASSLTTGTSGRSWFYEQY

v_call: TRBV12-3/TRBV12-4
j_call: TRBJ2-7
clone_size: many
cdr3_aa: ASTVGLSGYYEQY

v_call: TRBV20-1
j_call: TRBJ1-2
clone_size: few
cdr3_aa: RAPLDRQDGYT

v_call: TRBV28
j_call: TRBJ1-2
clone_size: many
cdr3_aa: ASRDPGYGYT

v_call: TRBV5-6
j_call: TRBJ2-3
clone_size: -
cdr3_aa: ASRPAGAGGRSTDTQY

v_call: TRBV7-2
j_call: TRBJ2-1
clone_size: few
cdr3_aa: ASSFFGGAPYNEQF

v_call: TRBV12-5
j_call: TRBJ1-1
clone_size: many
cdr3_aa: ASGHSTNTEAF

v_call: TRBV6-1
j_call: TRBJ1-5
clone_size: many
cdr3_aa: ASSNREGQPQH

v_call: TRBV5-1
j_call: TRBJ2-3
clone_size: few
cdr3_aa: ASSGGLETDTQY

v_call: TRBV7-9
j_call: TRBJ1-4
clone_size: -
cdr3_aa: ASSLEAGLREKLF

v_call: TRBV6-2/TRBV6-3
j_call: TRBJ1-5
clone_size: -
cdr3_aa: ASSYGRRDNQPQH

v_call: TRBV12-3/TRBV12-4
j_call: TRBJ1-2
clone_size: few
cdr3_aa: ASSLNWDRNNYGYT

v_call: TRBV9
j_call: TRBJ1-4
clone_size: few
cdr3_aa: ASSVDPGAHEKLF

v_call: TRBV7-9
j_call: TRBJ2-5
clone_size: -
cdr3_aa: ASSFSSGSETQY

v_call: TRBV7-8
j_call: TRBJ1-4
clone_size: -
cdr3_aa: ANSRQGFGGRGEKLF

v_call: TRBV19
j_call: TRBJ2-5
clone_size: many
cdr3_aa: ASSKITGGAEETQY

v_call: TRBV19
j_call: TRBJ1-5
clone_size: few
cdr3_aa: ASSIRGYSNQPQH